These T cell receptor beta chains were read from a single sample in a study of OX40 agonist ivuxolimab in advanced cancers. Some clones are missing from TCRdb's copy, which holds only in-frame ones; the method was immunoSEQ multiplex PCR. The table shows about 40,000 clones, with around nine tenths occurring only once. This specimen consisted of CD4+ or CD8+ T cells sorted from blood, obtained in a trial of the OX40 agonist ivuxolimab. These receptors originate from an adult with an advanced solid tumor such as melanoma, head and neck, liver or kidney cancer. The CDR3 runs from the conserved cysteine through the conserved F or W. D genes are given only for firm matches. A clone size is listed for some rows: how often the clone was seen (once, few, many), or a class if it is expanded.

cdr3_nt: TGCGCCAGCAGCTTGAGGGGCCCGAGGACTGAAGCTTTCTTT
cdr3_aa: CASSLRGPRTEAFF
clone_size: once
j_call: TRBJ1-1
v_call: TRBV5-1
d_call: -

cdr3_nt: TGTGCCAGCAGTTCGAGGGTGAACACTGAAGCTTTCTTT
cdr3_aa: CASSSRVNTEAFF
clone_size: -
j_call: TRBJ1-1
v_call: TRBV11-2
d_call: -

cdr3_nt: TGCGCCAGCAGCCCACCTAACGCTATGGACAGCAGCGCCCGGCATGAGCAGTTCTTC
cdr3_aa: CASSPPNAMDSSARHEQFF
clone_size: -
j_call: TRBJ2-1
v_call: TRBV4-1
d_call: -

cdr3_nt: TGTGCCAGCACCCGGACAGGGGGGAGTTCACCCCTCCACTTT
cdr3_aa: CASTRTGGSSPLHF
clone_size: -
j_call: TRBJ1-6
v_call: TRBV27
d_call: TRBD1

cdr3_nt: TGTGCCAGCAGTTTATCGGCAGGGAAGGACTATGGCTACACCTTC
cdr3_aa: CASSLSAGKDYGYTF
clone_size: -
j_call: TRBJ1-2
v_call: TRBV28
d_call: -

cdr3_nt: TGTGCCAGCAGCTTGAGGGGGGAGATTGAGCAGTTCTTC
cdr3_aa: CASSLRGEIEQFF
clone_size: -
j_call: TRBJ2-1
v_call: TRBV11-3
d_call: -

cdr3_nt: TGTGCCAGCAGCACCCGGGACAGGGATAGGGAGACCCAGTACTTC
cdr3_aa: CASSTRDRDRETQYF
clone_size: -
j_call: TRBJ2-5
v_call: TRBV7-2
d_call: TRBD1

cdr3_nt: TGTGCCACCAGCAGAGAGGGGGGACGCTACAATGAGCAGTTCTTC
cdr3_aa: CATSREGGRYNEQFF
clone_size: once
j_call: TRBJ2-1
v_call: TRBV15
d_call: -

cdr3_nt: TGTGCCAGCAGTTTATACCTCGGCACAGATACGCAGTATTTT
cdr3_aa: CASSLYLGTDTQYF
clone_size: -
j_call: TRBJ2-3
v_call: TRBV27
d_call: -

cdr3_nt: TGTGCCAGCAGCTTAACAACCGGACTAGCGGGTCGGTTCTTC
cdr3_aa: CASSLTTGLAGRFF
clone_size: -
j_call: TRBJ2-1
v_call: TRBV11-2
d_call: TRBD2

cdr3_nt: TGTGCCAGCAGTGAGTCGGACGGCCCCTATGGCTACACCTTC
cdr3_aa: CASSESDGPYGYTF
clone_size: few
j_call: TRBJ1-2
v_call: TRBV6-4
d_call: -

cdr3_nt: TGTGCCAGCAGTTTATACCCTTTCTCGCCGGGCCCCCTTGGCTACACCTTC
cdr3_aa: CASSLYPFSPGPLGYTF
clone_size: -
j_call: TRBJ1-2
v_call: TRBV27
d_call: -

cdr3_nt: TGTGCCACCAGCAGTGGACTAGCGGATGCTGCCTACGAGCAGTACTTC
cdr3_aa: CATSSGLADAAYEQYF
clone_size: -
j_call: TRBJ2-7
v_call: TRBV15
d_call: TRBD2

cdr3_nt: TGTGCCAGCAGTTACTCGATGGGTTACGATGGCTACACCTTC
cdr3_aa: CASSYSMGYDGYTF
clone_size: -
j_call: TRBJ1-2
v_call: TRBV6-5
d_call: -

cdr3_nt: TGCGCCAGCAGCACTAGCGGGGGCAATTACAATGAGCAGTTCTTC
cdr3_aa: CASSTSGGNYNEQFF
clone_size: -
j_call: TRBJ2-1
v_call: TRBV5-1
d_call: TRBD2

cdr3_nt: TGTGCCAGCAGCTTAGCGATTAGCGCAGATACGCAGTATTTT
cdr3_aa: CASSLAISADTQYF
clone_size: few
j_call: TRBJ2-3
v_call: TRBV11-2
d_call: -

cdr3_nt: TGTGCCAGCAGCCCCGGACAGCCCAATGAGCAGTTCTTC
cdr3_aa: CASSPGQPNEQFF
clone_size: -
j_call: TRBJ2-1
v_call: TRBV7-9
d_call: -

cdr3_nt: TGTGCCAGCAGTGGGGGGCAGAGGGGCTACACCTTC
cdr3_aa: CASSGGQRGYTF
clone_size: -
j_call: TRBJ1-2
v_call: TRBV7-9
d_call: -

cdr3_nt: TGTGCCTGGAGTGTAGGTCGGGGGGGCCCAGATACGCAGTATTTT
cdr3_aa: CAWSVGRGGPDTQYF
clone_size: -
j_call: TRBJ2-3
v_call: TRBV30
d_call: TRBD2

cdr3_nt: TGTGCCAGCAGCTTAGTGAACACTGAAGCTTTCTTT
cdr3_aa: CASSLVNTEAFF
clone_size: -
j_call: TRBJ1-1
v_call: TRBV7-9
d_call: -

cdr3_nt: TGTGCCAGCAGCCCCAGCTCAGCCCGGTTCGCCTACGAGCAGTACTTC
cdr3_aa: CASSPSSARFAYEQYF
clone_size: -
j_call: TRBJ2-7
v_call: TRBV11-2
d_call: -

cdr3_nt: TGTGCCAGCAGCTTTACGGACTCTGGAAACACCATATATTTT
cdr3_aa: CASSFTDSGNTIYF
clone_size: -
j_call: TRBJ1-3
v_call: TRBV7-9
d_call: -

cdr3_nt: TGTGCCTGGCAGACTGGATACACTGAAGCTTTCTTT
cdr3_aa: CAWQTGYTEAFF
clone_size: -
j_call: TRBJ1-1
v_call: TRBV30
d_call: -

cdr3_nt: TGTGCCAGCAGTTACCGCCGTGTGGGACCGAACACTGAAGCTTTCTTT
cdr3_aa: CASSYRRVGPNTEAFF
clone_size: once
j_call: TRBJ1-1
v_call: TRBV6-5
d_call: -

cdr3_nt: TGTGCCAGCAGCTTAAGGAAGGCCGGAGGAGGCAATGAGCAGTTCTTC
cdr3_aa: CASSLRKAGGGNEQFF
clone_size: few
j_call: TRBJ2-1
v_call: TRBV13
d_call: -

cdr3_nt: TGTGCCTCGGGACAGGGAGGTAACGAGCAGTACTTC
cdr3_aa: CASGQGGNEQYF
clone_size: -
j_call: TRBJ2-7
v_call: TRBV7-8
d_call: TRBD1